This TCR beta chain was retrieved from a study of OX40 agonist ivuxolimab in advanced cancers. TCRdb's copy holds only in-frame clones and misses some; the assay was immunoSEQ multiplex PCR. The sample holds about 80,000 clones, 80% to 90% seen once. The V gene's germline CDR1 is MGHDK and CDR2 SYGVNS. V lost 3 bases, J lost 8 bases, and 7 bases lay in between. This CDR3 region has 12 residues. The chain carries TRBV25-1 and TRBJ1-4, with D perhaps TRBD1 (5 bases). The origin of this receptor is an adult with an advanced solid tumor such as melanoma, head and neck, liver or kidney cancer. Sequenced material: CD4+ or CD8+ T cells sorted from blood, taken in a trial of the OX40 agonist ivuxolimab. CDR3 in DNA: TGTGCCAGCAGTGACGGGGGGGAAAAACTGTTTTTT. It is translated as CASSDGGEKLFF.